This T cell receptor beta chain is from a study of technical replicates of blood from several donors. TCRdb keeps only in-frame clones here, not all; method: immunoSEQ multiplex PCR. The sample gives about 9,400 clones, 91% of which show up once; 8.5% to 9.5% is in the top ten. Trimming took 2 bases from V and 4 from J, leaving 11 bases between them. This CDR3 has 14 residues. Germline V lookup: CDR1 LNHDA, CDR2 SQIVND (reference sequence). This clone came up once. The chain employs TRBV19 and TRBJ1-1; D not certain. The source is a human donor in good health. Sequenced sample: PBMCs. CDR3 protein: CASSIRLEGTEAFF. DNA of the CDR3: TGTGCCAGTAGTATAAGGTTAGAGGGCACTGAAGCTTTCTTT.